One and the same sample provided the 28 T cell receptor beta chains below, sequenced in a study of graft-versus-host responses after intestinal transplantation (dated by TCRdb to about 2021). No cognate antigen is known for these TCRs. Libraries were prepared through the immunoSEQ multiplex PCR assay. In its TCRdb copy, this immuneACCESS table keeps in-frame sequences only and misses some clones. Where compared with another copy, unresolved V genes explain less than half of these, and the others have no known cause. Here the sample has around 100,000 clones; more than 80% occur a single time. The ten top clones hold 0.2% to 0.25% of the sample. The time point label for this specimen denotes: cells obtained before transplantation from donor or recipient. The specimen comprised unstimulated CD4+ T cells sorted from spleen or lymph node cells, sampled before transplant. The receptor set was obtained from a human donor who was the organ donor for an intestinal transplant.

This chain joins TRBV5-1 and TRBJ1-1; 9 positions match TRBD1. This CDR3 comprises 14 residues. CDR1 and CDR2 (germline): SGHRS, YFSETQ. Trimming at V came to 3 bases and at J to 4 bases, leaving 4 bases not matched to a gene. CDR3 in amino acids: CASSWDRASTEAFF. CDR3 bases: TGCGCCAGCAGCTGGGACAGGGCAAGCACTGAAGCTTTCTTT.

The chain carries TRBV27 and TRBJ2-7; TRBD2 matches 10 bases. The CDR3 has 14 residues. Germline-derived CDR1 and CDR2 are MNHEY and SMNVEV (reference sequence). Trimming cost V 4 bases and J 3 bases; bases outside gene matches: 3. DNA of the CDR3: TGTGCCAGCAGTTCGACTAGCGGGCTCTACGAGCAGTACTTC. Its protein is CASSSTSGLYEQYF.

The genes are TRBV19 and TRBJ1-2; 9 bases fit TRBD1. CDR3 length equals 13 residues. Trimming cost V 3 bases and J 8 bases; bases outside gene matches: 4. Germline CDR1 is LNHDA and CDR2 is SQIVND (reference sequence). The CDR3 DNA reads as TGTGCCAGTAGTATCCGACAGGGGGGAGGCTACACCTTC. Amino acid sequence: CASSIRQGGGYTF.

This clone has just one count. This chain connects TRBV30 to TRBJ1-5, with D unclear. Deletions cut 5 bases from V and 2 bases from J, with 10 bases between. Per the germline V gene, CDR1 is GTSNPN and CDR2 is SVGIG (reference sequence). The CDR3 extends over 13 amino acids. The CDR3 sequence: CAWGLRGNQPQHF. The CDR3, as DNA: TGTGCCTGGGGCCTTCGGGGCAATCAGCCCCAGCATTTT.

J is TRBJ2-7 and V is TRBV5-7; no clear D. TRBV5-7 is assigned to the ORF class and has an uncertain function. The length of the CDR3 is 12 residues. The V and J ends lost 2 bases and 3 bases respectively, with 6 bases between them. In DNA form, the CDR3 reads TGTGCCAGCAGCTTTTGGGACTACGAGCAGTACTTC. Protein product: CASSFWDYEQYF.

The rearrangement uses TRBV30 and TRBJ2-1; 9 bases are a match to TRBD2. Germline assignment: CDR1 GTSNPN and CDR2 SVGIG (reference sequence). The V gene end was trimmed by 3 bases and the J gene end by 7 bases; junction bases not matched to a gene: 16. The CDR3 contains 17 residues. The CDR3 DNA sequence: TGTGCCTGGAGGGAGGCGAGGGCTAGCGGGACGAAGAATGAGCAGTTCTTC. It codes for CAWREARASGTKNEQFF. The full variable domain, completed using reference TRBV30 and TRBJ2-1, is SQTIHQWPATLVQPVGSPLSLECTVEGTSNPNLYWYRQAAGRGLQLLFYSVGIGQISSEVPQNLSASRPQDRQFILSSKKLLLSDSGFYLCAWREARASGTKNEQFFGPGTRLTVL.

The chain uses TRBV11-2 and TRBJ2-1, with a weak D call TRBD2 (6 bases). This CDR3 comprises 15 residues. From germline, CDR1 is SGHAT and CDR2 FQNNGV. V gave up 5 bases and J gave up 0 bases, with 11 bases separating them. DNA of the CDR3: TGTGCCAGCAGCGTGCTAGCGTCCTCCTACAATGAGCAGTTCTTC. Residues: CASSVLASSYNEQFF.

The V gene is TRBV10-3, the J gene TRBJ2-2; D call uncertain. Germline V lookup: CDR1 ENHRY, CDR2 SYGVKD. The CDR3 is made up of 12 amino acids. CDR3 residues: CALGFLGGELFF. In DNA form, the CDR3 reads TGTGCTCTCGGGTTCCTAGGTGGGGAGCTGTTTTTT.

The rearrangement uses TRBV9 and TRBJ2-5; 10 bases fit TRBD1. The CDR3 extends over 16 amino acids. Germline assignment: CDR1 SGDLS and CDR2 YYNGEE. V shed 6 bases and J 5 bases; nucleotides not matched to a gene: 13. The CDR3 bases are TGTGCCAGCACCCCGATCCCGGGACAGGGGATGGAGACCCAGTACTTC. The encoded protein is CASTPIPGQGMETQYF.

Details on this clone: The sample contains more than one DNA sequence encoding this CDR3. The chain uses TRBV18 and TRBJ1-1; 9 bases match TRBD1. Germline V gene sequence: CDR1 KGHSH, CDR2 LQKENI. This CDR3 is 15 amino acids long. V shed 3 bases and J 1 base; nucleotides not matched to a gene: 3. The CDR3 loop is CASSPRTGANTEAFF. The DNA of the CDR3 is TGTGCCAGCTCACCCCGGACAGGGGCGAACACTGAAGCTTTCTTT. Using reference TRBV18 and TRBJ1-1 for the parts outside the CDR3, the full variable domain is NAGVMQNPRHLVRRRGQEARLRCSPMKGHSHVYWYRQLPEEGLKFMVYLQKENIIDESGMPKERFSAEFPKEGPSILRIQQVVRGDSAAYFCASSPRTGANTEAFFGQGTRLTVV.

The chain carries TRBV5-1 and TRBJ2-7; 10 bases fit TRBD2. This CDR3 comprises 14 residues. Germline lookup yields CDR1 SGHRS and CDR2 YFSETQ. J gave up 5 bases and V 0 bases, and 2 bases lay outside the gene matches. CDR3 region: CASSLGLAGDEQYF. Written as DNA, the CDR3 is TGCGCCAGCAGCTTGGGTCTAGCGGGAGACGAGCAGTACTTC.

This rearrangement joins TRBV6-5 to TRBJ1-1, with D possibly matching TRBD1 (5 bases). CDR1 MNHEY and CDR2 SVGAGI come from the germline V gene. Trimming shortened V by 5 bases and J by 6 bases, and 16 bases separated the two germline ends. The CDR3 is 14 residues long. Here the CDR3 reads CASSIDRLGPEAFF. The CDR3 DNA follows: TGTGCCAGCAGTATCGACAGACTCGGCCCTGAAGCTTTCTTT.

This chain connects TRBV6-4 to TRBJ2-1; 7 bases map to TRBD1. V dropped 2 bases and J dropped 7; count of bases not matched to a gene: 8. Germline-derived CDR1 and CDR2 are MRHNA and SNTAGT. The CDR3 extends over 15 amino acids. In DNA form, the CDR3 reads TGTGCCAGCAGTGACCCCCTAAGACAGGGAAATGAGCAGTTCTTC. Protein product: CASSDPLRQGNEQFF.

J is TRBJ2-1 and V is TRBV5-5, with 7 bases fitting TRBD2. Germline CDR1 SGHKS, CDR2 YYEKEE (reference sequence). Unmatched junction bases numbered 11, after V lost 7 bases and J lost 7 bases. There are 14 residues in the CDR3. CDR3 region: CASWEGNNVNEQFF. CDR3 in DNA: TGTGCCAGCTGGGAGGGGAATAATGTTAATGAGCAGTTCTTC.

This chain connects TRBV4-3 to TRBJ2-7, with 10 bases fitting TRBD2. Trimming took 0 bases from V and 3 from J; bases not matched to a gene: 2. CDR1 and CDR2 from the germline V gene are LGHNA and YSLEER. The CDR3 runs to 15 residues. The CDR3 coding sequence is TGCGCCAGCAGCCAAGACCTAGCGGGAGACTACGAGCAGTACTTC. This codes for CASSQDLAGDYEQYF.

This clone was counted once. V usage is TRBV5-4 and J usage is TRBJ2-5, with D perhaps matching TRBD1 (6 bases). The V and J ends lost 7 bases and 0 bases respectively, with 13 bases between them. Germline values: CDR1 SGHNT, CDR2 YYREEE (reference sequence). The CDR3 runs to 14 residues. CDR3 DNA: TGTGCCAGCGGCCAAGGGGGAGACCAAGAGACCCAGTACTTC. It is translated as CASGQGGDQETQYF. The entire variable domain, with the rest obtained from reference TRBV5-4 and TRBJ2-5, is as follows: ETGVTQSPTHLIKTRGQQVTLRCSSQSGHNTVSWYQQALGQGPQFIFQYYREEENGRGNFPPRFSGLQFPNYSSELNVNALELDDSALYLCASGQGGDQETQYFGPGTRLLVL.

This chain connects TRBV4-3 to TRBJ2-3, with 10 bases matching TRBD2. J gave up 7 bases and V 1 base, and 2 bases lay outside the gene matches. CDR3 size: 14 residues. Germline values: CDR1 LGHNA, CDR2 YSLEER. The CDR3 spells CASSQATSGYTQYF. The CDR3 DNA reads TGCGCCAGCAGCCAAGCGACTAGCGGGTATACGCAGTATTTT.

The chain carries TRBV7-2 and TRBJ2-7, with D unclear. Germline V gives CDR1 SGHTA, CDR2 FQGNSA. Trimming removed 1 base at V and 0 bases at J, with 7 bases between. The length of the CDR3 is 14 residues. CDR3 loop: CASSLVASSYEQYF. DNA of the CDR3: TGTGCCAGCAGCTTAGTAGCATCCTCCTACGAGCAGTACTTC.

V gene TRBV5-1 combines with J gene TRBJ2-1; D is unresolved. V lost 4 bases, J lost 0 bases, and 5 bases lay in between. Germline loops: CDR1 SGHRS, CDR2 YFSETQ. The CDR3 is 13 amino acids. The CDR3 loop reads CASSNYSYNEQFF. In DNA form, the CDR3 reads TGCGCCAGCAGCAACTACTCCTACAATGAGCAGTTCTTC.

V usage is TRBV5-4 and J usage is TRBJ1-2; 9 nucleotides align to TRBD1. The junction had 5 bases not matched to a gene; V was cut back by 2 bases and J by 6 bases. This CDR3 has 14 amino acids. Germline loops: CDR1 SGHNT, CDR2 YYREEE (reference sequence). The CDR3 DNA is TGTGCCAGCAGCTTTCCGACAGGGGGAGATGGCTACACCTTC. Its translation: CASSFPTGGDGYTF. Full variable domain (rest looked up from reference TRBV5-4 and TRBJ1-2): ETGVTQSPTHLIKTRGQQVTLRCSSQSGHNTVSWYQQALGQGPQFIFQYYREEENGRGNFPPRFSGLQFPNYSSELNVNALELDDSALYLCASSFPTGGDGYTFGSGTRLTVV.

This chain connects TRBV6-1 to TRBJ1-3, with unresolved D. This CDR3 comprises 12 residues. Germline values: CDR1 MNHNS, CDR2 SASEGT. V shed 5 bases and J shed 4 bases, with 6 bases lying between them. The CDR3 DNA sequence: TGTGCCAGCAGTCAGCTCGGAAACACCATATATTTT. This codes for CASSQLGNTIYF.

The gene calls are TRBV10-1 and TRBJ2-5; the D is unclear. CDR1 WNHNN and CDR2 SYGVQD come from the germline V gene (reference sequence). The CDR3 has 15 amino acids. The germline V and J ends were trimmed by 3 bases and 1 base, with 12 bases remaining between them. CDR3 loop: CASSDPRNGQETQYF. The CDR3 DNA reads TGCGCCAGCAGTGACCCGAGGAATGGCCAAGAGACCCAGTACTTC.

With respect to this clone: Mismatch with germline at one junction end may stem from a read error. V and J are TRBV7-7 and TRBJ2-5, with D perhaps TRBD2 (6 bases). CDR1 and CDR2 from the germline V gene are SSHAT and FNYEAQ (reference sequence). This CDR3 spans 13 amino acids. The CDR3 sequence: CASSLVRGETQYF. In nucleotides, the CDR3 is TGTGCTAGCAGCTTAGTCCGGGGGGAGACCCAGTACTTC.

The genes are TRBV4-2 and TRBJ2-7; D call uncertain. The V end lost 2 bases, the J end lost 6 bases, and 14 bases lay between the germline ends. CDR1 and CDR2 (germline): LGHNA, YNFKEQ. The CDR3 extends over 14 amino acids. The CDR3 DNA reads as TGTGCCAGCAGCCAACCCCGGGTGGGTTCCGAGCAGTACTTC. It codes for CASSQPRVGSEQYF.

The genes are TRBV6-6 and TRBJ2-1, with D unresolved. CDR1 is MNHNY, CDR2 SVGAGI, per germline (reference sequence). V gave up 2 bases and J gave up 5 bases, with 4 bases separating them. The CDR3 is made up of 12 amino acids. Here the CDR3 reads CASSYLNNEQFF. CDR3 DNA sequence: TGTGCCAGCAGTTACCTCAACAATGAGCAGTTCTTC.

DNA of the CDR3: TGTGCCAGCAGTGAGCTCGCTGGCCAAAACATTCAGTACTTC. It translates to CASSELAGQNIQYF. This chain connects TRBV6-4 to TRBJ2-4; D gene ambiguous. Germline V gives CDR1 MRHNA, CDR2 SNTAGT. The CDR3 runs to 14 residues. V lost 3 bases to trimming and J lost 5 bases, with 11 bases between them.

The chain links TRBV18 to TRBJ2-2; the D gene is possibly TRBD2 (6 bases). The CDR3 length is 15 residues. V was shortened by 1 base and J by 4 bases, with 10 bases between the two germline ends. CDR1 KGHSH and CDR2 LQKENI come from the germline V gene. CDR3 sequence: CASSPLGGSTGELFF. Here the CDR3 DNA reads TGTGCCAGCTCACCACTTGGGGGGAGCACCGGGGAGCTGTTTTTT. The full variable domain, its missing parts supplied by reference TRBV18 and TRBJ2-2, is NAGVMQNPRHLVRRRGQEARLRCSPMKGHSHVYWYRQLPEEGLKFMVYLQKENIIDESGMPKERFSAEFPKEGPSILRIQQVVRGDSAAYFCASSPLGGSTGELFFGEGSRLTVL.

V gene TRBV5-1 combines with J gene TRBJ2-2, with D unclear. This CDR3 has 13 residues. Trimming stripped 1 base from V and 2 bases from J, with 3 bases between. The V gene's germline CDR1 is SGHRS and CDR2 YFSETQ. DNA of the CDR3: TGCGCCAGCAGCTTGCTAAACACCGGGGAGCTGTTTTTT. Its protein is CASSLLNTGELFF.